This T cell receptor (beta chain) appears in the sequencing data of a study of vaccination and CD4 T cells after COVID-19. CDR1 and CDR2 from the germline V gene are MNHEY and SMNVEV (reference sequence). This CDR3 contains 11 residues. V lost 3 bases and J 1 base, leaving 1 base between the germline ends. On this clonotype itself: Antigen: not known.

The Oncomine TCR Beta short-read assay was applied to DNA of cultured CD4+ T cells. MiXCR, run by TCRdb on the PCR reads, gives a single entry per CDR3 protein. The table has around 26,000 distinct CDR3 sequences, 64% seen once; the top ten hold about 4.9%. Sample treatment: roughly 10-day PBMC culture with coronavirus spike peptide pools or control peptides (ViraFEST assay). The sequencing sample was made of CD4+ T cells from blood, cultured in vitro. The rearrangement uses TRBV27 and TRBJ2-7; D ambiguous. The origin of this receptor is a human donor who had recovered from COVID-19. The CDR3 spells CASSFSYEQYF. The CDR3 nucleotides read TGTGCCAGCAGTTTTTCCTACGAGCAGTACTTC.